These 24 T cell receptor beta chains were all obtained from the same sample, sequenced in a study of T-cell reconstitution after alpha-beta-depleted transplantation in children. Preparation of the TCRbeta library involved a method that used unique molecular identifiers. TCRdb re-called the PCR reads through MiXCR, storing one row per CDR3 protein. Of around 250,000 distinct CDR3 sequences in the sample, approximately 9.6% were seen once. Sample: PBMCs from the stem cell graft donor, taken from the stem cell graft. The receptors here all came from a human donor who donated a stem cell graft to a child with SCID.

This clonotype has a handful of counts. The V call is TRBV12-3 or TRBV12-4, the J call TRBJ2-6; D could derive from TRBD1 or TRBD2 (5 bases each). V was shortened by 3 bases and J by 4 bases, with 13 bases between the two germline ends. The length of the CDR3 is 16 residues. The CDR3: CASSLMAGDGANVLTF. The CDR3 DNA reads as TGTGCCAGCAGTTTGATGGCTGGGGACGGGGCCAACGTCCTGACTTTC.

This clonotype was observed a few times. The chain carries TRBV5-6 and TRBJ1-5, with D uncertain. The V and J ends lost 1 base and 8 bases respectively, with 16 bases between them. Germline V gives CDR1 SGHDT, CDR2 YYEEEE. This CDR3 has 15 residues. The CDR3 region is CASSLRIGSPEPQHF. CDR3 bases: TGTGCCAGCAGCTTGCGTATCGGGTCCCCAGAGCCCCAGCATTTT.

At least ten counts were recorded for this clonotype. This chain uses TRBV5-1 with TRBJ2-1, with a tentative D call TRBD1 (6 bases). This CDR3 region has 14 residues. With 3 bases removed from V and 7 bases from J, the gap between germline ends came to 14 bases. Germline V gene sequence: CDR1 SGHRS, CDR2 YFSETQ. CDR3 residues: CASSSKTGFNEQFF. CDR3 DNA sequence: TGCGCCAGCAGCTCGAAGACAGGTTTTAATGAGCAGTTCTTC. The variable domain in full, completed from reference TRBV5-1 and TRBJ2-1, reads KAGVTQTPRYLIKTRGQQVTLSCSPISGHRSVSWYQQTPGQGLQFLFEYFSETQRNKGNFPGRFSGRQFSNSRSEMNVSTLELGDSALYLCASSSKTGFNEQFFGPGTRLTVL.

This clonotype was picked up many times. This sequence joins TRBV2 and TRBJ2-3; the D is unclear. CDR1 and CDR2 (germline): SNHLY, FYNNEI. The CDR3 is made up of 16 amino acids. Trimming removed 5 bases from V and 6 bases from J, with 21 bases in between. CDR3 sequence: CASSLRQPSVGDTQYF. The CDR3 nucleotides are TGTGCCAGCAGTCTCCGCCAGCCGTCGGTGGGGGATACGCAGTATTTT.

The V gene is TRBV5-1, the J gene TRBJ2-3; unclear D gene. The CDR3 is made up of 13 amino acids. From germline, CDR1 is SGHRS and CDR2 YFSETQ. V lost 4 bases and J 0 bases, leaving 6 bases between the germline ends. CDR3 DNA: TGCGCCAGCAGCGTTACTAGCACAGATACGCAGTATTTT. The encoded protein is CASSVTSTDTQYF.

This clonotype turned up a few times. A read error may account for a junction end that differs from germline. The chain has TRBV7-2 and TRBJ2-1; possibly TRBD2 for D (5 bases). This CDR3 is built from 13 residues. Germline V gene data show CDR1 as SGHTA and CDR2 as FQGNSA. The CDR3 DNA reads TGTGCCAGCAGCCTAGCTTATGAGACCGAGCAGTTCTTC. It yields the protein CASSLAYETEQFF.

This clonotype was seen a handful of times. The chain uses TRBV2 and TRBJ2-1, with 7 positions matching TRBD1. The germline CDR1 and CDR2 sequences are SNHLY and FYNNEI. This CDR3 region has 16 residues. The V and J ends lost 7 bases and 0 bases, in that order; junction bases with no gene match: 9. The CDR3 spells CASILPGQSSYNEQFF. The CDR3, as DNA: TGTGCCAGCATCCTGCCGGGACAGAGCTCCTACAATGAGCAGTTCTTC.

This clonotype appeared many times. The V and J genes are TRBV7-9 and TRBJ2-7, with D perhaps TRBD1 (7 bases). CDR1 SEHNR and CDR2 FQNEAQ come from the germline V gene (reference sequence). Between the trimmed V and J ends, which lost 5 bases and 6 bases, there was a span of 23 bases. The CDR3 runs 16 residues. CDR3: CASSPLTRGGGGEQYF. CDR3 coding DNA: TGTGCCAGCAGCCCACTCACTCGTGGAGGGGGCGGCGAGCAGTACTTC.

The CDR3 nucleotides read TGTGCCAGCAGTTACCGGGGCGGTGGGGGCAACACCGGGGAGCTGTTTTTT. Amino acids: CASSYRGGGGNTGELFF. The rearrangement joins TRBV6-5 to TRBJ2-2, with D possibly matching TRBD1 (6 bases). Trimming removed 2 bases from V and 2 bases from J, with 15 bases in between. Per the germline V gene, CDR1 is MNHEY and CDR2 is SVGAGI. There are 17 residues in the CDR3.

This clonotype showed up just a few times. The chain couples TRBV24-1 to TRBJ2-5; D may be TRBD2 (5 bases). The CDR3 has 14 amino acids. V was trimmed by 5 bases and J by 1 base, leaving 10 bases between them. Per the germline V gene, CDR1 is KGHDR and CDR2 is SFDVKD. DNA of the CDR3: TGTGCCACCAGTGCTACGGGGATCCAAGAGACCCAGTACTTC. Amino acids: CATSATGIQETQYF.

V is TRBV25-1 and J is TRBJ2-3; 8 bases map to TRBD2. This CDR3 spans 16 amino acids. Unmatched junction bases numbered 12, after V lost 5 bases and J lost 5 bases. Germline CDR1 and CDR2: MGHDK and SYGVNS. CDR3 nucleotide sequence: TGTGCCAGCAGTTTTTTTGGCGGGGGGAAAGGAGATACGCAGTATTTT. It is translated as CASSFFGGGKGDTQYF.

In this sample, this clonotype turned up a few times. One end of the junction varies from germline; a read error may be responsible. This chain joins TRBV7-2 and TRBJ2-2, with 7 bases lining up with TRBD1. This CDR3 has 14 amino acids. Looked up from germline, CDR1 is SGHTA and CDR2 is FQGNSA. The CDR3 spells CASSVTGNPGELFF. For the CDR3, the DNA is TGTGCCAGCAGCGTGACAGGGAACCCCGGGGAGCTGTTTTTT.

This clonotype was detected only a few times. The J gene is TRBJ2-7, the V gene TRBV3-1; 10 bases match TRBD2. The V gene's germline CDR1 is LGHDT and CDR2 YNNKEL (reference sequence). V shed 0 bases, J shed 0 bases, and the junction held 11 bases outside the gene matches. CDR3 length equals 19 residues. The CDR3 DNA reads as TGTGCCAGCAGCCAAGATTTCCCAGCGGGGGGGCAGAGCTCCTACGAGCAGTACTTC. Its translation is CASSQDFPAGGQSSYEQYF.

This clonotype was seen a few times. The CDR3 protein is CASSPEAFYEQYF. The DNA for the CDR3 is TGTGCCAGCAGCCCAGAGGCTTTCTACGAGCAGTACTTC. The V and J genes are TRBV7-2 and TRBJ2-7; D remains ambiguous. CDR1 SGHTA and CDR2 FQGNSA come from the germline V gene. Trimming took off 5 bases at V and 3 bases at J, with 11 bases between the two ends. The CDR3 consists of 13 residues.

This clonotype was seen a handful of times. The chain combines TRBV6-5 with TRBJ2-5; D uncertain. The germline CDR1 and CDR2 sequences are MNHEY and SVGAGI. The CDR3 contains 14 residues. V lost 1 base and J lost 2, with 8 bases in between. The CDR3 reads CASSYFGPQETQYF. The CDR3 nucleotides read TGTGCCAGCAGTTACTTCGGTCCACAAGAGACCCAGTACTTC.

This clonotype was counted only a few times. The rearrangement uses TRBV9 and TRBJ2-5; possible D gene TRBD1, 7 bases. V was shortened by 1 base and J by 5 bases, with 12 bases between the two germline ends. The germline CDR1 and CDR2 sequences are SGDLS and YYNGEE. The CDR3 length is 14 residues. The CDR3 loop reads CASSVQGGRETQYF. The CDR3 region has the DNA TGTGCCAGCAGCGTACAGGGGGGTAGGGAGACCCAGTACTTC.

The table lists this clonotype with many counts. This rearrangement joins TRBV5-1 to TRBJ2-7; 8 bases are shared with TRBD1. V lost 2 bases, J lost 4 bases, and 5 bases stayed unmatched. Germline CDR1 is SGHRS and CDR2 is YFSETQ. The CDR3 sequence is 14 residues long. This CDR3 is CASSFSGGAYEQYF. CDR3 bases: TGCGCCAGCAGCTTTTCAGGGGGCGCATACGAGCAGTACTTC.

This clonotype was counted only a few times. The CDR3 region is CASSATASNTGELFF. The CDR3 DNA reads as TGTGCCAGCAGCGCCACCGCGTCGAACACCGGGGAGCTGTTTTTT. This rearrangement joins TRBV7-6 to TRBJ2-2; no firm D call. Germline V CDR1 and CDR2: SGHVS, FNYEAQ. The CDR3 is 15 amino acids. V was pared by 5 bases and J by 0 bases, with 10 bases between. The full variable domain, in which reference TRBV7-6 and TRBJ2-2 provide the parts outside the CDR3, is GAGVSQSPRYKVTKRGQDVALRCDPISGHVSLYWYRQALGQGPEFLTYFNYEAQQDKSGLPNDRFSAERPEGSISTLTIQRTEQRDSAMYRCASSATASNTGELFFGEGSRLTVL.

The CDR3 coding sequence is TGTGCCAGCAGTATAGGGGGCCATCAGCCCCAGCATTTT. It encodes CASSIGGHQPQHF. The chain carries TRBV12-3 or TRBV12-4 and TRBJ1-5, with TRBD1 identical over 7 bases. The CDR3 has 13 amino acids. After removal of 5 bases from V and 5 bases from J, the junction contained 3 bases not matched to a gene.

The chain has TRBV15 and TRBJ2-3; D may be TRBD1 or TRBD2 (6 bases each). The CDR3 length is 14 residues. CDR1 and CDR2 from the germline V gene are LNHNV and YYDKDF (reference sequence). Between the trimmed V and J ends, which lost 9 bases and 4 bases, there was a span of 17 bases. The chain's CDR3 is CATRDGGLADTQYF. The CDR3 nucleotides are TGTGCCACGCGGGACGGGGGCTTGGCAGATACGCAGTATTTT. The full variable domain, rest sourced from reference TRBV15 and TRBJ2-3, is DAMVIQNPRYQVTQFGKPVTLSCSQTLNHNVMYWYQQKSSQAPKLLFHYYDKDFNNEADTPDNFQSRRPNTSFCFLDIRSPGLGDTAMYLCATRDGGLADTQYFGPGTRLTVL.

This clonotype occurred many times. The J gene is TRBJ2-7, the V gene TRBV20-1, with D possibly matching TRBD1 (5 bases). The V end was cut by 7 bases, the J end by 5 bases, with 21 bases between. The CDR3 has 14 residues. The germline V gene has CDR1 DFQATT and CDR2 SNEGSKA (reference sequence). CDR3 coding DNA: TGCAGTGTTCCTCTGGGGCAGGGTAGTAACGAGCAGTACTTC. Its protein is CSVPLGQGSNEQYF.

A few counts support this clonotype. V is TRBV11-1 and J is TRBJ2-3, with 14 bases that match TRBD2. The CDR3 covers 19 residues. Germline assignment: CDR1 SGHAT and CDR2 FQDESV (reference sequence). With V trimmed by 5 bases and J by 4 bases, 14 bases remained unmatched. The CDR3 DNA sequence: TGTGCCAGCAGCCCAGGGGGACTAGCGGGGGAGACTTTCCCAGATACGCAGTATTTT. Residues: CASSPGGLAGETFPDTQYF.

This clonotype was counted between two and nine times. The CDR3 nucleotides read TGTGCCAGCAGCCCAGAGGCTTGGAACTACGAGCAGTACTTC. It is translated as CASSPEAWNYEQYF. The J gene is TRBJ2-7, the V gene TRBV7-8, with unresolved D. This CDR3 spans 14 amino acids. V lost 5 bases, J lost 3 bases, and 14 bases lay in between. CDR1 and CDR2 from the germline V gene are SGHVS and FQNEAQ.

A note on this clonotype: One base away lies a much larger clone, so this may be a sequencing read error. The rearrangement links TRBV10-3 to TRBJ2-1, with a possible D match to TRBD2 (7 bases). CDR3 length: 16 residues. Trimming took 3 bases from V and 3 from J, leaving 15 bases between them. Germline V gives CDR1 ENHRY, CDR2 SYGVKD. As DNA, the CDR3 is TGTGCCATCAGTGAAATGAGGGGGGAGGGCTACAATGAGCAGTTCTTC. This codes for CAISEMRGEGYNEQFF.